The 20 T cell receptor beta chains below all came from one sample that was sequenced in a study of regulatory T cells in long-lasting Graves disease. As for time point: newly diagnosed GD, antithyroid drugs for less than 3 months. Extracted PBMC RNA gave rise to the TCR library. With iRepertoire HTBI primers and Arm-PCR of CDR3 regions, TCR beta libraries were built. TCRdb re-derived calls from the multiplex PCR reads in MiXCR, one entry per CDR3 protein. This table holds about 430,000 distinct CDR3 sequences, around 16% found once. This same sample was also taken into another study, of T cells in Graves' hyperthyroidism and ophthalmopathy.

The input for sequencing was peripheral blood mononuclear cells (PBMCs), taken at new diagnosis, from a patient treated with antithyroid drugs. All receptors derive from a woman aged 40 to 50 with Graves disease.

The gene calls are TRBV6-1 and TRBJ1-1; no clear D. Germline V gene lookup returns CDR1 MNHNS and CDR2 SASEGT. The CDR3 runs to 14 residues. Trimming took 6 bases from V and 5 from J, leaving 16 bases between them. CDR3 region: CASSPDGSVTEAFF. The CDR3 nucleotides are TGTGCCAGCAGCCCCGACGGATCAGTGACTGAAGCTTTCTTT.

The sample holds many counts of this clonotype. J is TRBJ1-1 and V is TRBV12-3 or TRBV12-4; D may be TRBD1 (5 bases). Trimming took 7 bases from V and 4 from J, leaving 10 bases between them. This CDR3 has 12 amino acids. CDR3 protein: CASTGRVTEAFF. The DNA of the CDR3 is TGTGCCAGCACAGGGAGGGTCACTGAAGCTTTCTTT.

This clonotype was picked up many times. The genes are TRBV3-1 and TRBJ1-6, with D hard to call. V gave up 3 bases and J gave up 9 bases, with 6 bases separating them. CDR1 and CDR2 (germline): LGHDT, YNNKEL (reference sequence). The CDR3 runs 12 residues. CDR3 sequence (DNA): TGTGCCAGCAGCCAGGAGGGTTCACCCCTCCACTTT. Its translation: CASSQEGSPLHF.

Many counts were recorded for this clonotype. The chain uses TRBV28 and TRBJ2-1; 12 positions agree with TRBD2. Per the germline V gene, CDR1 is MDHEN and CDR2 is SYDVKM. V lost 0 bases and J lost 2; bases outside the gene matches: 2. The CDR3 consists of 17 residues. This chain's CDR3 is CASSLWTSGGPYNEQFF. The CDR3 DNA follows: TGTGCCAGCAGTTTATGGACTAGCGGGGGTCCCTACAATGAGCAGTTCTTC.

This rearrangement joins TRBV30 to TRBJ2-2; D is uncertain. The CDR3 runs to 10 residues. The V end was cut by 6 bases, the J end by 2 bases, with 1 base between. The V gene's germline CDR1 is GTSNPN and CDR2 SVGIG (reference sequence). DNA for the CDR3: TGTGCCTGCAACACCGGGGAGCTGTTTTTT. Its protein is CACNTGELFF.

This clonotype was recorded at least ten times. The chain combines TRBV2 with TRBJ1-1, with D perhaps matching TRBD1 (5 bases). The DNA end is more similar to TRBJ2-3, so the J call may be wrong. The CDR3 spans 13 residues. Germline V lookup: CDR1 SNHLY, CDR2 FYNNEI. Written as DNA, the CDR3 is TGTGCCAGCAGCGTTGGGGCGGAGGATACGCAGTATTTT. It yields the protein CASSVGAEDTQYF.

The table lists this clonotype with a few counts. The V and J genes are TRBV7-2 and TRBJ1-2; D gene ambiguous. V shed 8 bases and J shed 4 bases, with 20 bases lying between them. CDR3 size: 15 residues. Germline CDR1 and CDR2: SGHTA and FQGNSA. The DNA for the CDR3 is TGTGCCAGCGTCCGAAGTAGGACGGAAATCTATGGCTACACCTTC. Translated: CASVRSRTEIYGYTF.

This clonotype has only a few counts. V gene TRBV20-1 combines with J gene TRBJ2-2; 16 bases match TRBD2. Per germline, CDR1 DFQATT and CDR2 SNEGSKA (reference sequence). J was trimmed by 5 bases and V by 6 bases; bases with no gene match: 12. The length of the CDR3 is 18 residues. The CDR3 sequence: CSATGLAGGPMNTGELFF. CDR3 DNA sequence: TGCAGTGCAACGGGACTAGCGGGAGGGCCGATGAATACCGGGGAGCTGTTTTTT.

The table lists this clonotype with many counts. The gene calls are TRBV28 and TRBJ1-2; the D gene is possibly TRBD1 (5 bases). Germline V lookup: CDR1 MDHEN, CDR2 SYDVKM. CDR3 length equals 13 residues. V lost 6 bases and J 4 bases, leaving 12 bases between the germline ends. The CDR3 sequence: CASRSRDRYGYTF. DNA for the CDR3: TGTGCCAGCAGATCCCGGGACCGCTATGGCTACACCTTC.

The rearrangement links TRBV7-8 to TRBJ2-1; a weak D match, TRBD1 (7 bases). The germline V and J ends were trimmed by 1 base and 7 bases, with 14 bases remaining between them. This CDR3 spans 15 amino acids. In germline, CDR1 is SGHVS, CDR2 FQNEAQ. In DNA, the CDR3 is TGTGCCAGCAGCTTAGAGCAGACAGGGAGGAATGAGCAGTTCTTC. Residues: CASSLEQTGRNEQFF.

The CDR3 DNA reads TGTGCCATCAGCGGGACAGGCTTGAACACTGAAGCTTTCTTT. Protein product: CAISGTGLNTEAFF. The gene calls are TRBV10-3 and TRBJ1-1; TRBD1 matches at 8 bases. Trimming removed 6 bases from V and 0 bases from J; junction bases left unmatched: 3. This CDR3 is 14 amino acids long. Germline loops: CDR1 ENHRY, CDR2 SYGVKD.

The chain recombines TRBV5-1 with TRBJ2-1; TRBD2 might be the D (6 bases). The CDR3 spans 19 residues. Trimming took off 2 bases at V and 0 bases at J, with 21 bases between the two ends. The V gene's germline CDR1 is SGHRS and CDR2 YFSETQ. This CDR3 is CASSFSGDSRLVSYNEQFF. DNA of the CDR3: TGCGCCAGCAGCTTTAGCGGCGATTCCCGATTAGTCTCCTACAATGAGCAGTTCTTC.

This clonotype was seen many times. This chain joins TRBV12-3 or TRBV12-4 and TRBJ2-7; D ambiguous. V was shortened by 2 bases and J by 0 bases, with 14 bases between the two germline ends. The CDR3 sequence is 16 residues long. CDR3: CASSLMSWYSSYEQYF. CDR3 nucleotides: TGTGCCAGCAGTTTAATGTCTTGGTACAGCTCCTACGAGCAGTACTTC.

The chain couples TRBV24-1 to TRBJ1-1; 11 nucleotides match TRBD1. The CDR3 spans 14 residues. V was clipped by 4 bases and J by 7 bases; unmatched bases: 4. Germline-derived CDR1 and CDR2 are KGHDR and SFDVKD. The CDR3 coding sequence is TGTGCCACCAGTGACCGGACAGGGGGCGGTGAAGCTTTCTTT. Translating it yields CATSDRTGGGEAFF.

This clonotype showed up just a few times. The chain employs TRBV5-1 and TRBJ2-1; tentative D call: TRBD1 (5 bases). Deletions cut 4 bases from V and 6 bases from J, with 20 bases between. Looked up from germline, CDR1 is SGHRS and CDR2 is YFSETQ. The CDR3 loop spans 16 amino acids. The CDR3: CASSPIIRYTGNEQFF. The DNA for the CDR3 is TGCGCCAGCAGCCCTATAATACGCTACACAGGCAATGAGCAGTTCTTC.

This clonotype was detected a few times. The chain carries TRBV12-3 or TRBV12-4 and TRBJ2-7; the match to TRBD1 covers 9 bases. The J segment lost 5 bases and the V segment lost 5 bases, leaving 10 bases of the junction unmatched. The CDR3 spans 15 residues. CDR3 sequence reads: CASSDPGQGSDEQYF. The CDR3 region has the DNA TGTGCCAGCAGTGACCCGGGACAGGGTTCCGACGAGCAGTACTTC.

The table lists this clonotype with many counts. The V gene is TRBV19, the J gene TRBJ2-3; 15 nucleotides align to TRBD2. J lost 5 bases, V lost 7 bases, and 10 bases had no gene match. Per the germline V gene, CDR1 is LNHDA and CDR2 is SQIVND (reference sequence). The CDR3 covers 17 residues. CDR3 in DNA: TGTGCCAGTACTACGACGGGACTAGCGGGAGGTGGAGATACGCAGTATTTT. Its translation is CASTTTGLAGGGDTQYF. The entire variable domain, with the rest obtained from reference TRBV19 and TRBJ2-3, is as follows: DGGITQSPKYLFRKEGQNVTLSCEQNLNHDAMYWYRQDPGQGLRLIYYSQIVNDFQKGDIAEGYSVSREKKESFPLTVTSAQKNPTAFYLCASTTTGLAGGGDTQYFGPGTRLTVL.

The sample holds many counts of this clonotype. This chain uses TRBV29-1 with TRBJ1-4, with 9 bases aligning to TRBD1. There are 13 residues in the CDR3. The ends lost 7 bases at V and 3 bases at J; junction bases unmatched: 3. Germline lookup yields CDR1 SQVTM and CDR2 ANQGSEA. The CDR3 here is CSAQGASNEKLFF. CDR3 nucleotides: TGCAGCGCACAGGGGGCGTCTAATGAAAAACTGTTTTTT.

As for this clonotype: A much larger clone differs by one base, so this may be a read error. The chain carries TRBV11-3 and TRBJ1-3; D remains unclear. The V end was cut by 11 bases, the J end by 4 bases, with 12 bases between. The CDR3 sequence is 12 residues long. Germline assignment: CDR1 SGHNT and CDR2 YENEEA. CDR3 residues: CAGNDDGNTIYF. The CDR3 nucleotides read TGTGCCGGCAACGACGACGGAAACACCATATATTTT.

The sample holds many counts of this clonotype. CDR3 region: CASSQGTLETQYF. Here the CDR3 DNA reads TGTGCCAGCAGCCAGGGGACCCTCGAGACCCAGTACTTC. The chain employs TRBV14 and TRBJ2-5; the D call may be TRBD1 or TRBD2 (5 bases each). CDR1 is SGHDN and CDR2 is FVKESK in the germline V gene. The CDR3 totals 13 residues. V lost 3 bases to trimming and J lost 5 bases, with 10 bases between them.